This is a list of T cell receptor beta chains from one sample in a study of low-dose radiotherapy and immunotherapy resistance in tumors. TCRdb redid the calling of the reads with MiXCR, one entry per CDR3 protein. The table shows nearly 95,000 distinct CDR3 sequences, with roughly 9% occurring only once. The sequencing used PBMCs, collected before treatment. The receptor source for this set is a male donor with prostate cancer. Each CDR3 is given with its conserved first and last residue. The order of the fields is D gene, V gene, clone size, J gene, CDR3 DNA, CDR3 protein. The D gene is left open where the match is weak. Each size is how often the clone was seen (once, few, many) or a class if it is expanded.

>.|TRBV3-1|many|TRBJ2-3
TGTGCCAGCAGCGACCTGGGACCTAAGATCACAGATACGCAGTATTTT
CASSDLGPKITDTQYF
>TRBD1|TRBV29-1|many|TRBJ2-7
TGCAGCGCCTCCGGGACAGGGGTATCCGAGCAGTACTTC
CSASGTGVSEQYF
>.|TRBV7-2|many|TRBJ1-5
TGTGCCAGCAGCTCTGGGCCTTCAGGGCAGCCCCAGCATTTT
CASSSGPSGQPQHF
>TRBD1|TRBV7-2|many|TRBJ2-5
TGTGCCAGCAGCTTCCAGGGGGCAGGGGAGACCCAGTACTTC
CASSFQGAGETQYF
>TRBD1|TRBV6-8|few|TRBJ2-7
TGTGCCAGCAGAACCGGACAGGGCACCTACGAGCAGTACTTC
CASRTGQGTYEQYF
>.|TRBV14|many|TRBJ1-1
TGTGCCAGCAGCCGGGTAGGGAGAGCTGAAGCTTTCTTT
CASSRVGRAEAFF
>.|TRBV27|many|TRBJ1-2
TGTGCCAGCAGCCTCTCCCTGGGACAACGTGGCTACACCTTC
CASSLSLGQRGYTF
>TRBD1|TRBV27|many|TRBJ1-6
TGTGCCAGCAGTCCGGACAGGGTTGATAATTCACCCCTCCACTTT
CASSPDRVDNSPLHF
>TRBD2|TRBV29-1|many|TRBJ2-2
TGCAGCGTGCAAACCGGGACTACCTACACCGGGGAGCTGTTTTTT
CSVQTGTTYTGELFF
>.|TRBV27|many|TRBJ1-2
TGTGCCAGCAGCTTTCGAAGGCGAGATGGCTACACCTTC
CASSFRRRDGYTF
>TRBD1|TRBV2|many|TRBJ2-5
TGTGCCAGCAGTAAGGAGAGGGGGCAGGAGACCCAGTACTTC
CASSKERGQETQYF
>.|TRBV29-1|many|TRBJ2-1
TGCAGCGTTGAAGATCTCCAGGGTGCATACAATGAGCAGTTCTTC
CSVEDLQGAYNEQFF
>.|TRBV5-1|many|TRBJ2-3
TGCGCCAGCAGCTGGAGGCAGGGGATCACAGATACGCAGTATTTT
CASSWRQGITDTQYF
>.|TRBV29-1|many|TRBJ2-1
TGCAGCGTTGAACCTGGTTGGGGTGAGCAGTTCTTC
CSVEPGWGEQFF
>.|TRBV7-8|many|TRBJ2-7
TGTGCCAGCAGCGAAGTCGCGACAGGCTCCCGCGAGCAGTACTTC
CASSEVATGSREQYF
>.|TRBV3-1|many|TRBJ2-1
TGTGCCAGCAGCCAAGATCAACGACACCACAATGAGCAGTTCTTC
CASSQDQRHHNEQFF
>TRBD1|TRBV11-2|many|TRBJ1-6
TGTGCCAGCAGCTTTGGGACAGGGGGTAGGAATTCACCCCTCCACTTT
CASSFGTGGRNSPLHF
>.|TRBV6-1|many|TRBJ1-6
TGTGCCAGCATCCGGGAGGGGAATTCACCCCTCCACTTT
CASIREGNSPLHF
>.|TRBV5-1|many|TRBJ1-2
TGCGCCAGCAGCTTGGCCGCACCGAACTATGGCTACACCTTC
CASSLAAPNYGYTF
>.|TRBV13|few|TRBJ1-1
TGTGCCAGCAGTCGCATACTGGGCGGCACTGAAGCTTTCTTT
CASSRILGGTEAFF
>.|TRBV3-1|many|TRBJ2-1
TGTGCCAGCAGCCAAGTATCGGGTCTCGTAAATGAGCAGTTCTTC
CASSQVSGLVNEQFF
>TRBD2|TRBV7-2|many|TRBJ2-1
TGTGCCAGCAGCTCCCTAGCGGGAGAGGTGGATGAGCAGTTCTTC
CASSSLAGEVDEQFF
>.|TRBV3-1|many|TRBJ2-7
TGTGCCAGCAGCCAAGGGCCAGGGGACATCGGCGAGCAGTACTTC
CASSQGPGDIGEQYF
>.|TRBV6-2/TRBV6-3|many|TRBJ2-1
TGTGCCAGCAGCCCGCTCCGCAGGGGGAGGTATGAGCAGTTCTTC
CASSPLRRGRYEQFF
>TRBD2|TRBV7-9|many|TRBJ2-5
TGTGCCAGCAGCTTAGGGCGCCCTAGCGGGTCCGTTAAAGAGACCCAGTACTTC
CASSLGRPSGSVKETQYF
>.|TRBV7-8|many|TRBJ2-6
TGTGCCAGCAGCGATCCGGGCCCCTCCCCTGGGGCCAACGTCCTGACTTTC
CASSDPGPSPGANVLTF
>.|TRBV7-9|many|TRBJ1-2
TGTGCCAGCAGCCCCGGGAAGGGGCCAAATGAGGGCTACACCTTC
CASSPGKGPNEGYTF